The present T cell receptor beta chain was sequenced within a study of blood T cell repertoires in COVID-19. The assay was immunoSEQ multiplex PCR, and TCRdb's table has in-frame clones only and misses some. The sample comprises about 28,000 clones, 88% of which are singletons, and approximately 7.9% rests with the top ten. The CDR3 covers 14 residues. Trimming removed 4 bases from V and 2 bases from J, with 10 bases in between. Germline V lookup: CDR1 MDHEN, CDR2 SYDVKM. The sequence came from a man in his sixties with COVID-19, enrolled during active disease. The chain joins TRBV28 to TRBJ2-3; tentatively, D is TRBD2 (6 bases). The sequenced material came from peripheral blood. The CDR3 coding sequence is TGTGCCAGCAGTTCCGGAGGGCCCACAGATACGCAGTATTTT. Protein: CASSSGGPTDTQYF.